One sample yielded the 14 T cell receptor beta chains listed below, sequenced in a study of T cell repertoires in cytomegalovirus infection. TCRdb re-called the reads through MiXCR, storing one row per CDR3 protein. The table records fewer than 400,000 distinct CDR3 sequences, 15% to 20% of them present only once. What was sequenced was PBMCs. These receptors came from a human donor in good health (CMV status not recorded). Some clones in this sample may be carry-over from other donors' samples.

This clonotype appeared many times. V usage is TRBV12-5 and J usage is TRBJ1-1; D unresolved. The CDR3 length is 13 residues. Germline values: CDR1 LGHNT, CDR2 FRNRAP. With 9 bases removed from V and 1 base from J, the gap between germline ends came to 12 bases. The DNA for the CDR3 is TGTGCTAGCCCCGACCTGGCGAACACTGAAGCTTTCTTT. This sequence encodes CASPDLANTEAFF.

The chain uses TRBV20-1 and TRBJ1-5; 8 bases map to TRBD1. V trimming: 6 bases; J trimming: 6 bases; junction bases outside the gene matches: 7. This CDR3 has 13 amino acids. Germline V gene sequence: CDR1 DFQATT, CDR2 SNEGSKA (reference sequence). The CDR3 nucleotides are TGCAGTGCAAAAGGACAGGGCGGTCAGCCCCAGCATTTT. Protein product: CSAKGQGGQPQHF.

As DNA, the CDR3 is TGCGCCAGCAGCTCGGGACCTGGGAGGCCCCAGCATTTT. Its protein product is CASSSGPGRPQHF. J is TRBJ1-5 and V is TRBV5-1; the D gene is possibly TRBD1 (5 bases). From germline, CDR1 is SGHRS and CDR2 YFSETQ. CDR3 size: 13 residues. V was pared by 3 bases and J by 9 bases, with 13 bases between.

The CDR3 loop is CASSGIRDTFRTQYF. CDR3 in DNA: TGTGCCAGCAGCGGTATAAGGGACACTTTTAGGACCCAGTACTTC. This sequence joins TRBV11-2 and TRBJ2-5; maybe TRBD1 (6 bases). CDR1 SGHAT and CDR2 FQNNGV come from the germline V gene. Between the trimmed V and J ends, which lost 5 bases and 7 bases, there was a span of 20 bases. This CDR3 comprises 15 residues.

The table lists this clonotype with many counts. The rearrangement links TRBV7-6 to TRBJ2-1, with 12 bases aligning to TRBD1. The CDR3 is 16 residues long. J was trimmed by 8 bases and V by 5 bases; bases with no gene match: 10. CDR1 SGHVS and CDR2 FNYEAQ come from the germline V gene. The CDR3 reads CASSAGTGGGYDEQFF. The CDR3 nucleotides read TGTGCCAGCAGCGCTGGGACAGGGGGCGGTTACGATGAGCAGTTCTTC.

This clonotype appeared many times. The chain employs TRBV12-3 or TRBV12-4 and TRBJ2-3; a possible D gene is TRBD2 (5 bases). V dropped 1 base and J dropped 2 bases, with 10 bases sitting between them. This CDR3 is 15 amino acids long. DNA of the CDR3: TGTGCCAGCAGTTTAGGGCTAGCAGACACAGATACGCAGTATTTT. It translates to CASSLGLADTDTQYF.

J is TRBJ1-6 and V is TRBV15, with D unresolved. From germline, CDR1 is LNHNV and CDR2 YYDKDF (reference sequence). This CDR3 is 15 amino acids long. V was shortened by 1 base and J by 6 bases, with 10 bases between the two germline ends. As DNA, the CDR3 is TGTGCCACCAGCAGAGCCGGTATTGGTAATTCACCCCTCCACTTT. It is translated as CATSRAGIGNSPLHF.

This chain connects TRBV5-1 to TRBJ2-3; 11 bases fit TRBD2. The germline CDR1 and CDR2 sequences are SGHRS and YFSETQ. The CDR3 sequence is 15 residues long. V trimming: 7 bases; J trimming: 6 bases; junction bases outside the gene matches: 10. The CDR3 nucleotides read TGCGCCAGCCTTGGAACTAGCGGGGGTGGGGATACGCAGTATTTT. It translates to CASLGTSGGGDTQYF.

This rearrangement joins TRBV27 to TRBJ1-5; D unresolved. The V gene's germline CDR1 is MNHEY and CDR2 SMNVEV (reference sequence). Trimming removed 8 bases from V and 4 bases from J, with 12 bases in between. The CDR3 is 13 amino acids. This CDR3 reads CASCPVRNQPQHF. CDR3 DNA sequence: TGTGCCAGCTGCCCGGTAAGGAATCAGCCCCAGCATTTT.

Many counts were recorded for this clonotype. The chain couples TRBV6-1 to TRBJ1-3; D not certain. Germline V gene lookup returns CDR1 MNHNS and CDR2 SASEGT. V was trimmed by 5 bases and J by 2 bases, leaving 19 bases between them. This CDR3 spans 17 amino acids. This CDR3 reads CASSPHPQAAPGNTIYF. For the CDR3, the DNA is TGTGCCAGCAGTCCTCATCCGCAGGCCGCACCTGGAAACACCATATATTTT.

This clonotype was picked up a small number of times. The V gene is TRBV7-9, the J gene TRBJ2-1, with TRBD2 matching over 10 bases. This CDR3 region has 19 residues. Trimming at V came to 3 bases and at J to 0 bases, leaving 11 bases not matched to a gene. Germline loops: CDR1 SEHNR, CDR2 FQNEAQ (reference sequence). CDR3 in DNA: TGTGCCAGCAGCTTGACGATACTAGCGGGGATTAGCTCCTACAATGAGCAGTTCTTC. This translates into CASSLTILAGISSYNEQFF.

The V gene is TRBV10-3, the J gene TRBJ2-5; weak D call: TRBD1 (7 bases). V lost 2 bases and J 1 base, leaving 20 bases between the germline ends. Germline V gene data show CDR1 as ENHRY and CDR2 as SYGVKD. This CDR3 contains 18 residues. CDR3 sequence reads: CAISEPQGGGQSQETQYF. The DNA of the CDR3 is TGTGCCATCAGTGAGCCCCAGGGGGGCGGCCAGAGCCAAGAGACCCAGTACTTC.

The chain couples TRBV4-3 to TRBJ2-1; D remains unclear. The germline gives CDR1 LGHNA, CDR2 YSLEER. With 3 bases removed from V and 8 bases from J, the gap between germline ends came to 8 bases. CDR3 length equals 12 residues. The CDR3 here is CASSHLSHEQFF. DNA for the CDR3: TGCGCCAGCAGCCACCTATCCCATGAGCAGTTCTTC.

This clonotype was seen ten or more times. The chain joins TRBV7-9 to TRBJ1-3, with D unresolved. This CDR3 comprises 15 residues. The V end lost 4 bases, the J end lost 6 bases, and 16 bases lay between the germline ends. The germline V gene encodes CDR1 SEHNR and CDR2 FQNEAQ (reference sequence). The DNA of the CDR3 is TGTGCCAGCAGCTCCCCGCAGCAGACCGTAAACACCATATATTTT. Protein sequence: CASSSPQQTVNTIYF.